One and the same sample provided the 16 T cell receptor beta chains below, sequenced in a study of blood T cell repertoires in COVID-19. The protocol was immunoSEQ multiplex PCR, while the TCRdb copy is restricted to in-frame clones and leaves out a portion. The sample holds some 370,000 clones; roughly four fifths are singletons and the top ten take approximately 5%. What was sequenced was PBMCs or T cells enriched from blood (not recorded which). These TCRs come from a woman in her 50s who had recovered from COVID-19.

CDR3 nucleotide sequence: TGTGCCAGCAGTTCGTTTACAGGGTTTGACTATGGCTACACCTTC. Protein sequence: CASSSFTGFDYGYTF. This rearrangement joins TRBV27 to TRBJ1-2; perhaps TRBD1 as D (6 bases). Looked up from germline, CDR1 is MNHEY and CDR2 is SMNVEV (reference sequence). The CDR3 extends over 15 amino acids. The V and J ends lost 4 bases and 3 bases respectively, with 15 bases between them.

The chain couples TRBV15 to TRBJ2-7; 9 bases are shared with TRBD1. This CDR3 is 16 amino acids long. V lost 3 bases to trimming and J lost 2 bases; unmatched junction nucleotides: 8. Germline lookup yields CDR1 LNHNV and CDR2 YYDKDF (reference sequence). The CDR3 is CATSRTGTGLTYEQYF. The CDR3 bases are TGTGCCACCAGCAGGACCGGGACAGGGCTGACCTACGAGCAGTACTTC.

The chain is built from TRBV6-5 and TRBJ2-3; 7 bases agree with TRBD2. This CDR3 spans 15 amino acids. Germline CDR1 is MNHEY and CDR2 is SVGAGI. J was trimmed by 0 bases and V by 8 bases; bases with no gene match: 8. The CDR3 sequence is CASCLAVSSTDTQYF. The DNA of the CDR3 is TGTGCCAGCTGCCTAGCGGTGTCTAGCACAGATACGCAGTATTTT.

The V call is TRBV27, the J call TRBJ1-1; 8 nucleotides align to TRBD1. The V and J ends lost 4 bases and 4 bases, in that order; junction bases with no gene match: 11. This CDR3 has 16 amino acids. CDR1 and CDR2 from the germline V gene are MNHEY and SMNVEV (reference sequence). The CDR3 nucleotides read TGTGCCAGCAGTTCCCAAAGGACAGGGAAAGGCACTGAAGCTTTCTTT. This codes for CASSSQRTGKGTEAFF.

This clone was seen once. The chain has TRBV30 and TRBJ2-5, with 7 bases identical to TRBD1. J gave up 7 bases and V 0 bases, and 8 bases lay outside the gene matches. The germline V gene encodes CDR1 GTSNPN and CDR2 SVGIG (reference sequence). The CDR3 is made up of 14 amino acids. The CDR3 is CAWSVITAGGTQYF. The CDR3 nucleotides read TGTGCCTGGAGTGTAATCACAGCAGGGGGGACCCAGTACTTC.

The V call is TRBV10-3, the J call TRBJ1-2, with 10 bases fitting TRBD1. This CDR3 contains 19 residues. The germline CDR1 and CDR2 sequences are ENHRY and SYGVKD. The J segment lost 4 bases and the V segment lost 0 bases, leaving 14 bases of the junction unmatched. The CDR3 region is CAISESLGQGYPGSYGYTF. As DNA, the CDR3 is TGTGCCATCAGTGAGTCCTTGGGACAGGGGTACCCAGGTAGCTATGGCTACACCTTC.

This sequence joins TRBV3-1 (or the pseudogene TRBV3-2) and TRBJ2-7; a possible D gene is TRBD2 (7 bases). This CDR3 spans 13 amino acids. V dropped 4 bases and J dropped 4 bases, with 11 bases sitting between them. Germline V CDR1 and CDR2: LGHDT, YNNKEL (reference sequence). CDR3 DNA sequence: TGTGCCAGCAGCCGGGGGGGCCAGTACGAGCAGTACTTC. The encoded protein is CASSRGGQYEQYF.

The rearrangement uses TRBV5-1 and TRBJ2-2; 10 bases match TRBD1. In germline, CDR1 is SGHRS, CDR2 YFSETQ. The J segment lost 4 bases and the V segment lost 4 bases, leaving 7 bases of the junction unmatched. CDR3 length: 16 residues. In DNA, the CDR3 is TGCGCCAGCAGCCCCGGGACAGGGGTTAGCACCGGGGAGCTGTTTTTT. Its translation: CASSPGTGVSTGELFF.

The chain has TRBV5-1 and TRBJ2-5; no clear D. The CDR3 has 14 residues. V was cut by 2 bases and J by 1 base, with 9 bases left in between. Germline V gives CDR1 SGHRS, CDR2 YFSETQ. CDR3 sequence: CASSFGSTQETQYF. In DNA, the CDR3 is TGCGCCAGCAGCTTCGGTAGCACCCAAGAGACCCAGTACTTC.

V gene TRBV15 combines with J gene TRBJ2-7; possibly TRBD2 for D (6 bases). CDR1 and CDR2 from the germline V gene are LNHNV and YYDKDF (reference sequence). Deletions cut 1 base from V and 4 bases from J, with 11 bases between. There are 14 residues in the CDR3. The CDR3 is CATSRVGRGYEQYF. CDR3 DNA: TGTGCCACCAGCAGAGTCGGGCGGGGTTACGAGCAGTACTTC.

The V call is TRBV7-9, the J call TRBJ1-3, with 7 bases lining up with TRBD1. The CDR3 has 18 amino acids. With V trimmed by 2 bases and J by 0 bases, 10 bases remained unmatched. Germline assignment: CDR1 SEHNR and CDR2 FQNEAQ (reference sequence). The CDR3 coding sequence is TGTGCCAGCAGCTTAACGGGAGGGACAGTTTTCTCTGGAAACACCATATATTTT. Amino acids: CASSLTGGTVFSGNTIYF.

The J gene is TRBJ1-5, the V gene TRBV27; D remains unclear. The length of the CDR3 is 12 residues. The germline V gene encodes CDR1 MNHEY and CDR2 SMNVEV (reference sequence). V was pared by 4 bases and J by 10 bases, with 11 bases between. CDR3 nucleotides: TGTGCCAGCAGTTCCACATCGGGACCCCAGCATTTT. It translates to CASSSTSGPQHF.

This chain links TRBV5-1 with TRBJ2-5; TRBD2 might be the D (6 bases). This CDR3 region has 13 residues. CDR1 and CDR2 (germline): SGHRS, YFSETQ. V was trimmed by 4 bases and J by 1 base, leaving 8 bases between them. The CDR3 is CASSQRAQETQYF. CDR3 sequence (DNA): TGCGCCAGCAGCCAGCGGGCCCAAGAGACCCAGTACTTC.

This CDR3 reads CASSKEEGIRRAENSNQPQHF. The CDR3 coding sequence is TGTGCCAGCAGCAAGGAGGAGGGGATCCGCAGGGCGGAGAATAGCAATCAGCCCCAGCATTTT. The chain has TRBV21-1 and TRBJ1-5. TRBV21-1 has pseudogene status. The CDR3 is 21 amino acids.

With regard to this clone: Other DNA sequences in the sample encode the same CDR3. The J gene is TRBJ1-3, the V gene TRBV18; possible D gene TRBD1, 5 bases. The V end lost 0 bases, the J end lost 0 bases, and 9 bases lay between the germline ends. In germline, CDR1 is KGHSH, CDR2 LQKENI. The CDR3 has 16 amino acids. The CDR3 bases are TGTGCCAGCTCACCACCGGGGGGTAACTCTGGAAACACCATATATTTT. Amino acid sequence: CASSPPGGNSGNTIYF. The variable domain in full, with the rest retrieved from reference TRBV18 and TRBJ1-3, is NAGVMQNPRHLVRRRGQEARLRCSPMKGHSHVYWYRQLPEEGLKFMVYLQKENIIDESGMPKERFSAEFPKEGPSILRIQQVVRGDSAAYFCASSPPGGNSGNTIYFGEGSWLTVV.

The chain combines TRBV19 with TRBJ1-6; 7 nucleotides align to TRBD1. CDR3 length: 14 amino acids. Trimming cost V 5 bases and J 7 bases; bases outside gene matches: 5. Germline lookup yields CDR1 LNHDA and CDR2 SQIVND (reference sequence). CDR3 nucleotide sequence: TGTGCCAGTAGTTCGGGGACAGCGAATTCACCCCTCCACTTT. The encoded protein is CASSSGTANSPLHF.